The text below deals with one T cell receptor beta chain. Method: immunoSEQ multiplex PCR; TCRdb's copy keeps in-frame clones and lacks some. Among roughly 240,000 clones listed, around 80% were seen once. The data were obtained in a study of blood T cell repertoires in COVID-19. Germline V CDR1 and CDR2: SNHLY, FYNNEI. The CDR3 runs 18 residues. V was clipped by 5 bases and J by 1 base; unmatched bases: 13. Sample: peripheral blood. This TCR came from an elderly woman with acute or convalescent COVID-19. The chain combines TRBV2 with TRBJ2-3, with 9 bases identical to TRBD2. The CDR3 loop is CASSWAASGKTGTDTQYF. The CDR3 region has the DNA TGTGCCAGCAGTTGGGCGGCTAGCGGGAAAACCGGCACAGATACGCAGTATTTT.